One sample yielded the 9 T cell receptor beta chains listed below, sequenced in a study of blood T cell repertoires in COVID-19. TCRdb's table, derived via immunoSEQ multiplex PCR, lists solely in-frame clones and lacks some. The repertoire has about 80,000 clones, more than 70% of them found once; the top ten carry approximately 39%. The sequencing input was peripheral blood. These receptors came from a man older than 75 with active or convalescent COVID-19.

V and J are TRBV11-3 and TRBJ2-1; D unresolved. V shed 0 bases and J shed 5 bases, with 14 bases lying between them. From germline, CDR1 is SGHNT and CDR2 YENEEA. The CDR3 is 16 residues long. Here the CDR3 reads CASSLDLGYGNNEQFF. The DNA of the CDR3 is TGTGCCAGCAGCTTAGATCTCGGGTACGGTAACAATGAGCAGTTCTTC.

This sequence joins TRBV5-1 and TRBJ2-3, with 9 bases identical to TRBD2. The CDR3 runs 18 residues. V lost 5 bases, J lost 2 bases, and 15 bases stayed unmatched. Germline V lookup: CDR1 SGHRS, CDR2 YFSETQ. Written as DNA, the CDR3 is TGCGCCAGCAGTCCAGCGGGGGGAGTAACAGTCCTCACAGATACGCAGTATTTT. This codes for CASSPAGGVTVLTDTQYF.

This clone occurred once. The chain recombines TRBV10-3 with TRBJ1-1, with 7 bases lining up with TRBD1. Per the germline V gene, CDR1 is ENHRY and CDR2 is SYGVKD. The ends lost 4 bases at V and 1 base at J; junction bases unmatched: 3. The CDR3 loop spans 14 amino acids. The DNA of the CDR3 is TGTGCCATCAGTGGACAGGGACCGAACACTGAAGCTTTCTTT. Translation: CAISGQGPNTEAFF.

Here the CDR3 DNA reads TGTGCCAGCTCACCAGACTTAAACGGCAAAGCTTTCTTT. This codes for CASSPDLNGKAFF. V and J are TRBV18 and TRBJ1-1; D remains ambiguous. This CDR3 has 13 amino acids. V was pared by 2 bases and J by 9 bases, with 13 bases between. The germline gives CDR1 KGHSH, CDR2 LQKENI.

The chain is built from TRBV3-1 (or the pseudogene TRBV3-2) and TRBJ2-5; TRBD2 matches at 10 bases. This CDR3 spans 15 amino acids. After removal of 5 bases from V and 5 bases from J, the junction contained 8 bases not matched to a gene. Germline V gene data show CDR1 as LGHDT and CDR2 as YNNKEL (reference sequence). The CDR3 nucleotides read TGTGCCAGCAGCGCTAGCGGGGGCCCCGCTGAGACCCAGTACTTC. Residues: CASSASGGPAETQYF.

The rearrangement joins TRBV6-5 to TRBJ2-3, with D maybe TRBD1 (5 bases). The CDR3 has 14 amino acids. Looked up from germline, CDR1 is MNHEY and CDR2 is SVGAGI. Between the trimmed V and J ends, which lost 6 bases and 2 bases, there was a span of 12 bases. The CDR3 sequence is CASRGRHNTDTQYF. DNA of the CDR3: TGTGCCAGCAGGGGGCGGCATAACACAGATACGCAGTATTTT.

This chain uses TRBV18 with TRBJ1-2, with a possible D match to TRBD1 (6 bases). Trimming shortened V by 3 bases and J by 7 bases, and 9 bases separated the two germline ends. CDR3 size: 12 residues. The V gene's germline CDR1 is KGHSH and CDR2 LQKENI. The CDR3 reads CASSPQGSGYTF. The CDR3 region has the DNA TGTGCCAGCTCACCCCAGGGGTCTGGCTACACCTTC.

The V call is TRBV27, the J call TRBJ1-6; 7 nucleotides line up with TRBD1. The CDR3 totals 15 residues. Germline V gene data show CDR1 as MNHEY and CDR2 as SMNVEV (reference sequence). After removal of 5 bases from V and 7 bases from J, the junction contained 8 bases not matched to a gene. The CDR3 protein is CASSGRQGINSPLHF. DNA of the CDR3: TGTGCCAGCAGTGGGCGACAGGGAATAAATTCACCCCTCCACTTT.

V gene TRBV3-1 (or the pseudogene TRBV3-2) combines with J gene TRBJ2-7; 7 bases match TRBD2. This CDR3 contains 16 residues. Looked up from germline, CDR1 is LGHDT and CDR2 is YNNKEL (reference sequence). J gave up 0 bases and V 0 bases, and 5 bases lay outside the gene matches. CDR3 region: CASSQDGWEGSYEQYF. CDR3 DNA: TGTGCCAGCAGCCAAGATGGGTGGGAGGGCTCCTACGAGCAGTACTTC.